These 17 T cell receptor beta chains came from one sample sequenced in a study of pediatric ulcerative colitis. Libraries were prepared by immunoSEQ multiplex PCR; TCRdb keeps only in-frame clonotypes and omits some of them. The data contain 30,000 to 45,000 clones, less than 85% of them seen just once; the ten biggest clones take up roughly 25%. Source material: blood. Receptors originate from a girl aged 10-17 years with moderate ulcerative colitis.

The genes are TRBV30 and TRBJ1-1; D gene unclear. The CDR3 covers 13 residues. V shed 0 bases and J shed 5 bases, with 10 bases lying between them. Germline CDR1 GTSNPN, CDR2 SVGIG (reference sequence). The CDR3 spells CAWSVPPRTEAFF. The DNA of the CDR3 is TGTGCCTGGAGTGTACCCCCCCGGACTGAAGCTTTCTTT.

The sample holds a few counts of this clone. J is TRBJ1-5 and V is TRBV28; D remains ambiguous. The germline CDR1 and CDR2 sequences are MDHEN and SYDVKM. This CDR3 spans 14 amino acids. Trimming took 1 base from V and 7 from J, leaving 11 bases between them. As DNA, the CDR3 is TGTGCCAGCAGTTTATCTGACGTGGGACAGCCCCAGCATTTT. The encoded protein is CASSLSDVGQPQHF.

The rearrangement uses TRBV7-8 and TRBJ2-2, with 8 bases aligning to TRBD1. The CDR3 loop spans 15 amino acids. Germline V CDR1 and CDR2: SGHVS, FQNEAQ. V gave up 8 bases and J gave up 7 bases; unmatched junction bases: 12. The CDR3 spells CASLPPTGVDGELFF. Here the CDR3 DNA reads TGTGCCAGCCTACCGCCGACAGGGGTAGACGGGGAGCTGTTTTTT.

The chain is built from TRBV7-2 and TRBJ1-2, with 10 bases matching TRBD1. Germline CDR1 reads SGHTA; CDR2 reads FQGNSA. This CDR3 region has 17 residues. The J segment lost 4 bases and the V segment lost 1 base, leaving 9 bases of the junction unmatched. Here the CDR3 reads CASSLEGTGVLFYGYTF. CDR3 bases: TGTGCCAGCAGCTTAGAGGGGACAGGGGTACTCTTCTATGGCTACACCTTC.

The chain uses TRBV28 and TRBJ1-1; perhaps TRBD1 as D (6 bases). CDR1 and CDR2 (germline): MDHEN, SYDVKM. The CDR3 has 17 amino acids. V was cut by 2 bases and J by 2 bases, with 18 bases left in between. DNA of the CDR3: TGTGCCAGCAGTTTACCCGGGGCAGGGGCAGGAAACACTGAAGCTTTCTTT. It yields the protein CASSLPGAGAGNTEAFF. Supplemented by reference TRBV28 and TRBJ1-1, the full variable domain reads DVKVTQSSRYLVKRTGEKVFLECVQDMDHENMFWYRQDPGLGLRLIYFSYDVKMKEKGDIPEGYSVSREKKERFSLILESASTNQTSMYLCASSLPGAGAGNTEAFFGQGTRLTVV.

The chain employs TRBV28 and TRBJ2-1, with unresolved D. CDR3 length: 12 residues. V dropped 2 bases and J dropped 9 bases, with 8 bases sitting between them. CDR1 and CDR2 from the germline V gene are MDHEN and SYDVKM. The CDR3 DNA is TGTGCCAGCAGTTTAACGGGTGCTGAGCAGTTCTTC. It yields the protein CASSLTGAEQFF.

This chain connects TRBV30 to TRBJ2-1; 9 bases align to TRBD1. Germline V gene data show CDR1 as GTSNPN and CDR2 as SVGIG (reference sequence). Trimming at V came to 8 bases and at J to 6 bases, leaving 8 bases not matched to a gene. This CDR3 region has 13 residues. The CDR3 bases are TGTGCCAGCACAGGGGGCCAGGGCAATGAGCAGTTCTTC. This codes for CASTGGQGNEQFF.

This chain connects TRBV25-1 to TRBJ1-1; TRBD1 aligns across 11 bases. J lost 6 bases, V lost 2 bases, and 5 bases had no gene match. The CDR3 loop spans 15 amino acids. The V gene's germline CDR1 is MGHDK and CDR2 SYGVNS. The CDR3 sequence: CASSEGQGASAEAFF. The CDR3 DNA reads TGTGCCAGCAGTGAAGGACAGGGGGCGTCCGCTGAAGCTTTCTTT.

This clone has just one count. The gene calls are TRBV28 and TRBJ1-5, with D unresolved. The V end lost 6 bases, the J end lost 1 base, and 7 bases lay between the germline ends. Germline CDR1 is MDHEN and CDR2 is SYDVKM. This CDR3 is 13 amino acids long. The CDR3 is CASRGRSNQPQHF. CDR3 nucleotide sequence: TGTGCCAGCAGAGGGCGAAGCAATCAGCCCCAGCATTTT.

This clone was seen a few times. The chain has TRBV28 and TRBJ1-1; D unclear. V lost 1 base and J 3 bases, leaving 9 bases between the germline ends. Germline CDR1 is MDHEN and CDR2 is SYDVKM. The length of the CDR3 is 14 residues. The DNA for the CDR3 is TGTGCCAGCAGTTTATACGGAGGGTACACTGAAGCTTTCTTT. As protein: CASSLYGGYTEAFF.

This clone was counted between two and nine times. This chain joins TRBV5-6 and TRBJ1-2; the match to TRBD1 covers 7 bases. The germline V gene encodes CDR1 SGHDT and CDR2 YYEEEE. This CDR3 comprises 13 residues. V shed 2 bases, J shed 11 bases, and the junction held 9 bases outside the gene matches. The CDR3 region has the DNA TGTGCCAGCAGCTTCCCGGCAGGGGGAGGGTACACCTTC. The encoded protein is CASSFPAGGGYTF. The variable domain in full, with the rest retrieved from reference TRBV5-6 and TRBJ1-2, is DAGVTQSPTHLIKTRGQQVTLRCSPKSGHDTVSWYQQALGQGPQFIFQYYEEEERQRGNFPDRFSGHQFPNYSSELNVNALLLGDSALYLCASSFPAGGGYTFGSGTRLTVV.

The chain carries TRBV28 and TRBJ1-2, with no clear D. This CDR3 has 15 residues. The V gene's germline CDR1 is MDHEN and CDR2 SYDVKM. Trimming took 6 bases from V and 3 from J, leaving 17 bases between them. CDR3 loop: CASSIRTGGDYGYTF. The CDR3, as DNA: TGTGCCAGCAGCATAAGGACCGGCGGGGACTATGGCTACACCTTC.

The V gene is TRBV6-1, the J gene TRBJ2-7; 12 bases fit TRBD1. The V gene's germline CDR1 is MNHNS and CDR2 SASEGT. After removal of 2 bases from V and 3 bases from J, the junction contained 11 bases not matched to a gene. This CDR3 comprises 18 residues. DNA for the CDR3: TGTGCCAGCAGTGAATCATCACCCTGGGACAGGGGGCTCTACGAGCAGTACTTC. Protein sequence: CASSESSPWDRGLYEQYF.

The chain employs TRBV19 and TRBJ2-3; TRBD2 is a possible D gene (5 bases). This CDR3 region has 17 residues. V was shortened by 4 bases and J by 1 base, with 18 bases between the two germline ends. Germline CDR1 and CDR2: LNHDA and SQIVND (reference sequence). The CDR3 spells CASSTVLRVAGTDTQYF. As DNA, the CDR3 is TGTGCCAGTAGTACGGTCCTGAGGGTTGCGGGCACAGATACGCAGTATTTT. The complete variable domain, with remaining parts taken from reference TRBV19 and TRBJ2-3, reads DGGITQSPKYLFRKEGQNVTLSCEQNLNHDAMYWYRQDPGQGLRLIYYSQIVNDFQKGDIAEGYSVSREKKESFPLTVTSAQKNPTAFYLCASSTVLRVAGTDTQYFGPGTRLTVL.

This clone was observed a few times. The V gene is TRBV19, the J gene TRBJ1-1, with D hard to call. Between the trimmed V and J ends, which lost 1 base and 6 bases, there was a span of 9 bases. The CDR3 is 13 residues long. Germline CDR1 reads LNHDA; CDR2 reads SQIVND (reference sequence). The CDR3 coding sequence is TGTGCCAGTAGTATAGTTTCGGGGTCTGAAGCTTTCTTT. Translation: CASSIVSGSEAFF.

This clone was observed a handful of times. The chain recombines TRBV10-3 with TRBJ2-7, with TRBD1 identical over 10 bases. The CDR3 sequence is 16 residues long. V lost 5 bases, J lost 3 bases, and 10 bases stayed unmatched. Per the germline V gene, CDR1 is ENHRY and CDR2 is SYGVKD. CDR3 protein: CAISPYGQGGNYEQYF. The CDR3, as DNA: TGTGCCATCAGTCCTTACGGACAGGGGGGAAACTACGAGCAGTACTTC.

There are a few counts of this clone. The rearrangement joins TRBV4-1 to TRBJ1-1; 7 bases are shared with TRBD1. J lost 4 bases, V lost 0 bases, and 8 bases had no gene match. The CDR3 runs 16 residues. Germline V gene lookup returns CDR1 MGHRA and CDR2 YSYEKL. The CDR3 spells CASSQEVGRGTTEAFF. In nucleotides, the CDR3 is TGCGCCAGCAGCCAAGAGGTGGGCAGGGGGACCACTGAAGCTTTCTTT.